The 19 T cell receptor beta chains below were found in one sample sequenced in a study of human T cells and chemical hapten exposure. Time point meaning: pre-sensitization, week 0. Treatment here: therapeutic diphenylcyclopropenone sensitization with weekly scalp DPC. TCRdb redid the calling of the RACE reads with MiXCR, one entry per CDR3 protein. The repertoire has roughly 250,000 distinct CDR3 sequences, over 8% of them found once; the top ten carry 2.3%. This material consisted of whole blood, taken in connection with sensitization to the hapten diphenylcyclopropenone (DPC). The origin of the receptors is a woman aged 40 to 50 with alopecia areata. Some clones in this sample may be carry-over from other donors' samples.

J is TRBJ1-1 and V is TRBV7-9; tentatively, D is TRBD1 (5 bases). The germline V gene has CDR1 SEHNR and CDR2 FQNEAQ (reference sequence). Trimming removed 0 bases from V and 4 bases from J, with 12 bases in between. This CDR3 has 15 residues. The CDR3 is CASSLATGRGTEAFF. The CDR3 nucleotides are TGTGCCAGCAGCTTAGCGACGGGACGGGGCACTGAAGCTTTCTTT.

This clonotype has ten or more counts. The CDR3 DNA follows: TGCGCCAGCAGCCAAGATAGTTCCGCGCCAATGGCCCAGTACTTC. Residues: CASSQDSSAPMAQYF. The rearrangement joins TRBV4-1 to TRBJ2-5; D remains unclear. V was pared by 0 bases and J by 9 bases, with 17 bases between. Germline V gene sequence: CDR1 MGHRA, CDR2 YSYEKL. The CDR3 extends over 15 amino acids.

The sample holds a few counts of this clonotype. The chain carries TRBV2 and TRBJ2-2; D is undetermined. V lost 4 bases and J 5 bases, leaving 14 bases between the germline ends. The CDR3 extends over 15 amino acids. CDR1 SNHLY and CDR2 FYNNEI come from the germline V gene. DNA of the CDR3: TGTGCCAGCAGTGTTTCGTCAGTAGGGACCGGGGAGCTGTTTTTT. Protein product: CASSVSSVGTGELFF.

This clonotype was detected many times. The genes are TRBV4-3 and TRBJ2-1, with 9 nucleotides matching TRBD2. V lost 3 bases to trimming and J lost 7 bases; unmatched junction nucleotides: 10. The CDR3 is 16 residues long. Germline V CDR1 and CDR2: LGHNA, YSLEER. CDR3 region: CASSHSLAGEGNEQFF. The CDR3, as DNA: TGCGCCAGCAGCCACAGTTTAGCGGGAGAGGGAAATGAGCAGTTCTTC.

The chain recombines TRBV20-1 with TRBJ1-1, with D tentatively TRBD1 (5 bases). V lost 1 base to trimming and J lost 1 base, with 13 bases between them. The CDR3 spans 15 residues. Per germline, CDR1 DFQATT and CDR2 SNEGSKA (reference sequence). The CDR3 is CSARGSQASNTEAFF. The DNA for the CDR3 is TGCAGTGCTAGAGGGTCACAGGCCTCGAACACTGAAGCTTTCTTT.

CDR3: CASSRNTDTQYF. As DNA, the CDR3 is TGTGCCAGCAGCCGAAATACAGATACGCAGTATTTT. The rearrangement joins TRBV3-1 to TRBJ2-3; D is undetermined. This CDR3 spans 12 amino acids. V was clipped by 4 bases and J by 3 bases, with 5 bases between them. Germline CDR1 LGHDT, CDR2 YNNKEL (reference sequence).

This chain links TRBV2 with TRBJ2-7, with 10 bases that match TRBD2. Germline V gene sequence: CDR1 SNHLY, CDR2 FYNNEI. The CDR3 spans 14 residues. The trim removed 11 bases at V and 1 base at J, leaving 8 bases unmatched. CDR3 residues: CAGQEREGSYEQYF. The DNA for the CDR3 is TGTGCCGGCCAAGAGCGGGAGGGTTCCTACGAGCAGTACTTC.

The rearrangement joins TRBV6-2 or TRBV6-3 to TRBJ2-3; TRBD1 agrees at 7 bases. Germline V lookup: CDR1 MNHEY, CDR2 SVGEGT. V lost 5 bases and J lost 2; bases outside the gene matches: 7. The CDR3 is 15 residues long. The CDR3 DNA sequence: TGTGCCAGCAGTACAACAGGGGCGGTCACAGATACGCAGTATTTT. It encodes CASSTTGAVTDTQYF.

This clonotype was recorded at least ten times. Sequence at one end of the junction differs from germline and may be a read error. The rearrangement uses TRBV12-3 or TRBV12-4 and TRBJ1-2; a possible D gene is TRBD1 (5 bases). The CDR3 is 13 residues long. In DNA form, the CDR3 reads TGTGCCAGCAGTCGTCACCAGGGACGGGGTCCTTTCTTC. Amino acids: CASSRHQGRGPFF.

This clonotype occurred many times. J is TRBJ1-2 and V is TRBV9, with D tentatively TRBD1 (6 bases). Per the germline V gene, CDR1 is SGDLS and CDR2 is YYNGEE. The ends were cut back, 4 bases at V and 3 bases at J, with 16 bases in the middle. This CDR3 contains 15 residues. The chain's CDR3 is CASSQTQTGYYGYTF. CDR3 DNA: TGTGCCAGCAGCCAAACCCAGACAGGTTACTATGGCTACACCTTC.

The chain combines TRBV7-2 with TRBJ2-3, with 13 bases matching TRBD2. CDR1 SGHTA and CDR2 FQGNSA come from the germline V gene. The CDR3 extends over 17 amino acids. J gave up 6 bases and V 3 bases, and 9 bases lay outside the gene matches. CDR3 nucleotides: TGTGCCAGCAGCTTGCACGCGACTAGCGGGGGGCAGGATACGCAGTATTTT. Residues: CASSLHATSGGQDTQYF.

CDR3 in amino acids: CASSFGLGTEAFF. For the CDR3, the DNA is TGTGCCAGCAGCTTCGGACTTGGGACTGAAGCTTTCTTT. The chain joins TRBV7-2 to TRBJ1-1; D is uncertain. Germline-derived CDR1 and CDR2 are SGHTA and FQGNSA. The CDR3 length is 13 residues. V lost 3 bases and J lost 5, with 10 bases in between.

This clonotype was recorded a few times. This chain uses TRBV5-4 with TRBJ2-3, with D tentatively TRBD1 or TRBD2 (5 bases each). Trimming stripped 0 bases from V and 4 bases from J, with 9 bases between. This CDR3 has 14 amino acids. Germline CDR1 is SGHNT and CDR2 is YYREEE (reference sequence). The CDR3 DNA reads as TGTGCCAGCAGCTTGGGAGGGGTTCCAGATACGCAGTATTTT. Protein sequence: CASSLGGVPDTQYF.

CDR3 coding DNA: TGTGCCAGCAGCTTACAGGGAGGCATGAACACTGAAGCTTTCTTT. Its translation is CASSLQGGMNTEAFF. The genes are TRBV7-8 and TRBJ1-1; D is possibly TRBD1 (5 bases). The CDR3 loop spans 15 amino acids. CDR1 and CDR2 from the germline V gene are SGHVS and FQNEAQ. V was trimmed by 2 bases and J by 0 bases, leaving 10 bases between them.

The V and J genes are TRBV12-3 or TRBV12-4 and TRBJ1-1; the D is unclear. This CDR3 has 12 residues. The V gene lost 6 bases and the J gene lost 10 bases, with 15 bases spanning the gap. CDR3 residues: CASRPELRGAFF. The CDR3 DNA follows: TGTGCCAGCAGACCTGAGCTTCGGGGAGCTTTCTTT.

In its sample, this clonotype was seen a few times. CDR3 sequence: CASSVLGLRGTDTQYF. In DNA form, the CDR3 reads TGTGCCAGCAGCGTATTGGGCCTTCGGGGCACAGATACGCAGTATTTT. The chain links TRBV9 to TRBJ2-3; no firm D call. Germline lookup yields CDR1 SGDLS and CDR2 YYNGEE. This CDR3 has 16 amino acids. V was pared by 1 base and J by 1 base, with 13 bases between.

This clonotype was seen only a few times. The chain recombines TRBV5-1 with TRBJ2-3, with TRBD1 matching 7 bases. There are 14 residues in the CDR3. Losses at the gene ends were 5 bases for V and 4 bases for J; bases not matched to a gene: 7. CDR1 and CDR2 (germline): SGHRS, YFSETQ. This CDR3 reads CASRQGSMADTQYF. The CDR3 region has the DNA TGCGCCAGCAGACAGGGGAGTATGGCAGATACGCAGTATTTT.

In its sample, this clonotype was seen a few times. V is TRBV20-1 and J is TRBJ2-1; 8 bases fit TRBD1. Unmatched junction bases numbered 12, after V lost 4 bases and J lost 10 bases. This CDR3 has 14 amino acids. CDR1 DFQATT and CDR2 SNEGSKA come from the germline V gene (reference sequence). This CDR3 is CSAKRLDRVKEQFF. Here the CDR3 DNA reads TGCAGTGCTAAGAGACTGGACAGGGTAAAGGAGCAGTTCTTC.

The chain has TRBV5-1 and TRBJ2-7; TRBD1 agrees at 7 bases. The CDR3 is 16 amino acids. CDR1 is SGHRS, CDR2 YFSETQ, per germline. V dropped 4 bases and J dropped 0; count of bases not matched to a gene: 10. The CDR3 reads CASSPITGVSSYEQYF. For the CDR3, the DNA is TGCGCCAGCAGCCCTATCACAGGGGTCAGCTCCTACGAGCAGTACTTC.